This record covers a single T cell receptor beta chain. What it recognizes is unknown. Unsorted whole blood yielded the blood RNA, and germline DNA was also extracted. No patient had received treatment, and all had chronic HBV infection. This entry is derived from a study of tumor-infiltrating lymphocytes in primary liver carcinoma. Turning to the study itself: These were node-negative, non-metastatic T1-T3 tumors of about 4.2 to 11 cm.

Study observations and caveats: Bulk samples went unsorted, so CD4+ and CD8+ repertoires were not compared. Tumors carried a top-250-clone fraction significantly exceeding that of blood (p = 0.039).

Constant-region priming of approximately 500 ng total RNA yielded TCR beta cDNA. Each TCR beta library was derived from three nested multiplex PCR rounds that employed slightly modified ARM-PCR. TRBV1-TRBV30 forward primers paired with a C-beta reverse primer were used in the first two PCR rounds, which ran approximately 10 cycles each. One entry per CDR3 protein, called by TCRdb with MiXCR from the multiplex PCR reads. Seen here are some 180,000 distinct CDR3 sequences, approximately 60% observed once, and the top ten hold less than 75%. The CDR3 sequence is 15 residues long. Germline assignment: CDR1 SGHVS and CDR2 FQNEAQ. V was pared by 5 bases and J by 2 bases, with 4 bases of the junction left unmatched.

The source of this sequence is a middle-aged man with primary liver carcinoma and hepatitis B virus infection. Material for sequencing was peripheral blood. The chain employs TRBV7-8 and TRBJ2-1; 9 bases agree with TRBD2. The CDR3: CASSPREGTYNEQFF. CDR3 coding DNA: TGTGCCAGCAGCCCGCGGGAGGGCACCTACAATGAGCAGTTCTTC.